The clone carrying this T cell receptor (beta chain) was seen only a few times. The sample belongs to a study of OX40 agonist ivuxolimab in advanced cancers. In the study overall: Dose-escalation cases comprised hepatocellular carcinoma, melanoma, renal cell or head and neck cancer. Under the entry rules, prior anti-PD-1, anti-PD-L1 or anti-CTLA-4 therapy was allowed, and more than 35% had some.

V shed 0 bases and J shed 5 bases, with 7 bases lying between them. This CDR3 is 14 amino acids long. Germline CDR1 and CDR2: KGHSH and LQKENI. Sequencing was performed with immunoSEQ multiplex PCR; in TCRdb, only in-frame clones are kept and a portion is missing. This sample carries 50,000 to 75,000 clones, roughly four fifths of them seen once, and the ten largest clones take roughly 3.2%. Sequencing was performed on CD4+ or CD8+ T cells sorted from blood, taken in a trial of the OX40 agonist ivuxolimab. The genes are TRBV18 and TRBJ2-2; D might be TRBD2 (5 bases). The source is an adult with an advanced solid tumor such as melanoma, head and neck, liver or kidney cancer. CDR3 DNA sequence: TGTGCCAGCTCACCACCAACTAGAACCGGGGAGCTGTTTTTT. It translates to CASSPPTRTGELFF. The variable domain in full, with the rest retrieved from reference TRBV18 and TRBJ2-2, is NAGVMQNPRHLVRRRGQEARLRCSPMKGHSHVYWYRQLPEEGLKFMVYLQKENIIDESGMPKERFSAEFPKEGPSILRIQQVVRGDSAAYFCASSPPTRTGELFFGEGSRLTVL.